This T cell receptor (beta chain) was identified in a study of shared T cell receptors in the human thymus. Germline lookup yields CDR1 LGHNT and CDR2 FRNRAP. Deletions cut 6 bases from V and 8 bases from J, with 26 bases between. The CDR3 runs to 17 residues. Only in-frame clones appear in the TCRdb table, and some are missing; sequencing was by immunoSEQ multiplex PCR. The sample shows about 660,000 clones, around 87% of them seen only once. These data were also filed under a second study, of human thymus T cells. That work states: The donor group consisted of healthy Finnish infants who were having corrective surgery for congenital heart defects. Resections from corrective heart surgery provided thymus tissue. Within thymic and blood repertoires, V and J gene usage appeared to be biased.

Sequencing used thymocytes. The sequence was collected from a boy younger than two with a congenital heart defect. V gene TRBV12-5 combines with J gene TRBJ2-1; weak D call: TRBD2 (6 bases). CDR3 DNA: TGTGCTAGTGGCCCGAACGACGGGACTCAGATTTGGGATGAGCAGTTCTTC. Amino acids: CASGPNDGTQIWDEQFF.